Detailed here is one T cell receptor beta chain. The target antigen is unknown. These data come from a study of T cell responses to AZD1222 COVID-19 vaccine. Study background: Doses given second, at about 4 or about 12 weeks, were pooled.

This CDR3 comprises 15 residues. V was clipped by 5 bases and J by 6 bases; unmatched bases: 8. The germline gives CDR1 MNHEY, CDR2 SVGEGT. Study-wide findings and caveats: The study found Spike-specific TCR breadth and depth rose after two AZD1222 doses. Repertoire sampling was restricted to post-peak T cell response timepoints. Donors in the cohort were predominantly white British and more often female, and clonal diversity was possibly underestimated.

Repertoires were generated with immunoSEQ multiplex PCR, while TCRdb's copy carries only in-frame clones and drops some. The top ten hold around 15% of the sample, which has about 120,000 clones, around 92% seen once. The chain uses TRBV6-2 or TRBV6-3 and TRBJ2-7; 12 nucleotides align to TRBD2. The source of this sequence is an adult in good health. This material consisted of peripheral blood, taken on day 0 of AZD1222 vaccination. The CDR3 spells CASSSGLAGSSEQYF. CDR3 nucleotide sequence: TGTGCCAGCAGTAGTGGACTAGCGGGAAGTAGCGAGCAGTACTTC.